What follows describes a single T cell receptor beta chain. Its antigen remains unknown. This record belongs to a study of early stage breast cancer tumors. Turning to the study itself: Average read coverage per sample was 9.5 to 10-fold. Study outcomes and limitations: Tumor and normal breast were distinguished via blood comparison in 14 of 16 patients.

Germline V CDR1 and CDR2: MGHDK, SYGVNS. J lost 3 bases, V lost 4 bases, and 9 bases had no gene match. The CDR3 extends over 18 amino acids. Profiled with immunoSEQ multiplex PCR; TCRdb holds only in-frame clones, not every one. The sample lists about 11,000 clones; roughly 69% were seen once. The chain employs TRBV25-1 and TRBJ2-3; the match to TRBD2 covers 14 bases. The sequenced sample consisted of breast tumor tissue. The clonotype was recovered from a person aged 35-49 years with breast cancer. DNA of the CDR3: TGTGCCAGCAGTGTACTTGGACTAGCGGGAGGCGAGACAGATACGCAGTATTTT. As protein: CASSVLGLAGGETDTQYF. Based on the CDR3 plus reference TRBV25-1 and TRBJ2-3, the full variable domain is EADIYQTPRYLVIGTGKKITLECSQTMGHDKMYWYQQDPGMELHLIHYSYGVNSTEKGDLSSESTVSRIRTEHFPLTLESARPSHTSQYLCASSVLGLAGGETDTQYFGPGTRLTVL.